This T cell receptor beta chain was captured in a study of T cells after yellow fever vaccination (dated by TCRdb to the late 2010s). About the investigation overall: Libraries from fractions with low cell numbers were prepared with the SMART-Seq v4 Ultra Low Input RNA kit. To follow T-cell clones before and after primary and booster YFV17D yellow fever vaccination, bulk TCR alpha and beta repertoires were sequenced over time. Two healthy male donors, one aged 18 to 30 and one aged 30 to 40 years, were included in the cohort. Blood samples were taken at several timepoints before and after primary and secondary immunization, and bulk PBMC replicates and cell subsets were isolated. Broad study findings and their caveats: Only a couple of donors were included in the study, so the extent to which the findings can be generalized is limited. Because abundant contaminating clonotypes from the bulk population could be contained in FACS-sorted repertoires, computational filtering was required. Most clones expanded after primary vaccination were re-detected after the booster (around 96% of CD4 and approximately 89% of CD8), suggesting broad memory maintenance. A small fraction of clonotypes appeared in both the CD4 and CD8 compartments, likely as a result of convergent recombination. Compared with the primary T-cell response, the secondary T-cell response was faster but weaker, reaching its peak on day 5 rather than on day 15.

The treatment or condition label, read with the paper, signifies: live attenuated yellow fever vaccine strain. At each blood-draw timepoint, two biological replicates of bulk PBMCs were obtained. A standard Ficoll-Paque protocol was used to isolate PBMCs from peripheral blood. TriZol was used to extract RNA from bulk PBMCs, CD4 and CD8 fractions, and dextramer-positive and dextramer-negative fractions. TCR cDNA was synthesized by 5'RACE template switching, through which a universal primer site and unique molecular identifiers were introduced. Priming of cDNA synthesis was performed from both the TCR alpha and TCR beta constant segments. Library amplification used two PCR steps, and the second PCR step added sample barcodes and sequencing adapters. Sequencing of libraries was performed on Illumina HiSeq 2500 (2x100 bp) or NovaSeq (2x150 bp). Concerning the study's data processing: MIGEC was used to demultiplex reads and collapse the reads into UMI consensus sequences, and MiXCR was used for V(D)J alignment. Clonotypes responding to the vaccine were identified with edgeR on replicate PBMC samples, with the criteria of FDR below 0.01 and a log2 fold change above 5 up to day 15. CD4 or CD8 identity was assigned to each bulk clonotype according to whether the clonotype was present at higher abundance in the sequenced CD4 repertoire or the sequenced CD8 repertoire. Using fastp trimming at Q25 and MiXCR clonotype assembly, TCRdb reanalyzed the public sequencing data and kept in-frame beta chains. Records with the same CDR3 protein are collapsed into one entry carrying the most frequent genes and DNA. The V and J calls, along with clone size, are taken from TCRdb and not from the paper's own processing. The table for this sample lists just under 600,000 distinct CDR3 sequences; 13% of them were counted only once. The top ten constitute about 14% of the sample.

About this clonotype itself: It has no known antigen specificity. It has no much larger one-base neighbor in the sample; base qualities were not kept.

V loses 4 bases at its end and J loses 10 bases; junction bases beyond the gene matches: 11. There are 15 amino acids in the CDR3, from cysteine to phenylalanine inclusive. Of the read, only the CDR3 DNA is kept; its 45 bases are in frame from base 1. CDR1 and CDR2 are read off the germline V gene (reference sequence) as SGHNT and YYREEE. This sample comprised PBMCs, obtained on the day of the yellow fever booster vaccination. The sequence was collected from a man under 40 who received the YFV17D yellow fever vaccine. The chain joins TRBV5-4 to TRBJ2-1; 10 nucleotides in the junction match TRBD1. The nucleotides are TGTGCCAGCAGCCAAGGACAGGGGGTGGGTTGGGAGCAGTTCTTC. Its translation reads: CASSQGQGVGWEQFF. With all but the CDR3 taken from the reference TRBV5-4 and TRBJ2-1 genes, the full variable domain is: ETGVTQSPTHLIKTRGQQVTLRCSSQSGHNTVSWYQQALGQGPQFIFQYYREEENGRGNFPPRFSGLQFPNYSSELNVNALELDDSALYLCASSQGQGVGWEQFFGPGTRLTVL.